The 32 T cell receptor beta chains listed next were all sequenced from one sample in a study of vaccination effects on CD4 cells after COVID-19. What these receptors recognize is not known. The method was immunoSEQ multiplex PCR; TCRdb's version includes in-frame clones alone and lacks a portion of them. The repertoire holds fewer than 30,000 clones, with about 80% as singletons. Sequencing was preceded by expansion of antigen-specific CD4+ T cells with viral peptide pools in the ViraFEST assay. Isolation of CD4+ T cells took place after approximately 10 days of culture. PCR-confirmed SARS-CoV-2 infection occurred in the person between March and December 2020. Here the sequenced sample was CD4+ T cells from PBMCs cultured with HCoV-NL63 spike peptides, taken before COVID-19 vaccination. These receptors came from a human donor who had a prior SARS-CoV-2 infection.

The chain carries TRBV11-2 and TRBJ1-5, with 7 bases lining up with TRBD1. The germline CDR1 and CDR2 sequences are SGHAT and FQNNGV. With 0 bases clipped from V and 7 bases from J, the junction kept 6 bases outside the gene matches. CDR3 length: 15 residues. The CDR3 region has the DNA TGTGCCAGCAGCTTAGATATACAGGGGCACCAGCCCCAGCATTTT. It specifies CASSLDIQGHQPQHF.

CDR3 sequence: CASSLQRDRGFYEQYF. DNA for the CDR3: TGTGCCAGCAGCTTACAACGGGACAGGGGGTTTTACGAGCAGTACTTC. This chain uses TRBV11-3 with TRBJ2-7, with 11 bases identical to TRBD1. Per germline, CDR1 SGHNT and CDR2 YENEEA. V lost 2 bases to trimming and J lost 4 bases; unmatched junction nucleotides: 7. The length of the CDR3 is 16 residues.

The rearrangement uses TRBV10-1 and TRBJ1-2, with D hard to call. With 10 bases removed from V and 0 bases from J, the gap between germline ends came to 12 bases. This CDR3 has 13 amino acids. Germline lookup yields CDR1 WNHNN and CDR2 SYGVQD (reference sequence). DNA of the CDR3: TGCGCCACCAACAGCCCGACTAACTATGGCTACACCTTC. Amino acid sequence: CATNSPTNYGYTF.

The rearrangement links TRBV6-5 to TRBJ2-1, with 7 bases matching TRBD2. CDR1 and CDR2 from the germline V gene are MNHEY and SVGAGI. CDR3 size: 16 residues. V gave up 1 base and J gave up 0 bases; unmatched junction bases: 3. The CDR3: CASSYWAGDSYNEQFF. CDR3 nucleotides: TGTGCCAGCAGTTACTGGGCGGGGGACTCCTACAATGAGCAGTTCTTC.

The chain has TRBV21-1 and TRBJ1-6; the D call of TRBD1 is as the table states it, not checked on the DNA. TRBV21-1 is classified as a pseudogene. This CDR3 is built from 19 residues. CDR3 nucleotide sequence: TGTGCCAGCATCTCCCGACCGGGACAGGGGGAATTAGGGGATTCACCCCTCCACTTT. Amino acid sequence: CASISRPGQGELGDSPLHF.

The chain has TRBV2 and TRBJ2-2; D is ambiguous. The V and J ends lost 7 bases and 0 bases respectively, with 9 bases between them. Per the germline V gene, CDR1 is SNHLY and CDR2 is FYNNEI. The CDR3 totals 14 residues. The CDR3 DNA follows: TGTGCCAGCAAGGACGGAGCGAACACCGGGGAGCTGTTTTTT. It encodes CASKDGANTGELFF.

In its sample, this clone was seen once. The V gene is TRBV2, the J gene TRBJ2-7, with D possibly matching TRBD1 (6 bases). The V and J ends lost 6 bases and 3 bases respectively, with 15 bases between them. The CDR3 spans 14 residues. Germline CDR1 is SNHLY and CDR2 is FYNNEI. Here the CDR3 reads CASRDSPVYYEQYF. The CDR3 DNA sequence: TGTGCCAGCAGGGACAGTCCCGTGTACTACGAGCAGTACTTC.

This CDR3 reads CASSHRSQGLGGYTF. CDR3 in DNA: TGTGCCAGCAGCCATAGAAGTCAGGGGTTGGGCGGCTACACCTTC. This sequence joins TRBV3-1 (or the pseudogene TRBV3-2) and TRBJ1-2; weak D call: TRBD1 (6 bases). With 3 bases removed from V and 8 bases from J, the gap between germline ends came to 19 bases. CDR1 and CDR2 from the germline V gene are LGHDT and YNNKEL (reference sequence). The CDR3 spans 15 residues.

The chain has TRBV18 and TRBJ2-1; 9 nucleotides match TRBD2. This CDR3 comprises 18 residues. Germline CDR1 reads KGHSH; CDR2 reads LQKENI. Unmatched junction bases numbered 13, after V lost 3 bases and J lost 4 bases. The CDR3 nucleotides are TGTGCCAGCTCACCGCCCGGTAGCGGGAGAGGCGCATACAATGAGCAGTTCTTC. This translates into CASSPPGSGRGAYNEQFF.

This sequence joins TRBV20-1 and TRBJ2-7, with a weak D call TRBD2 (5 bases). V was pared by 6 bases and J by 7 bases, with 10 bases between. The CDR3 runs 10 residues. Per the germline V gene, CDR1 is DFQATT and CDR2 is SNEGSKA (reference sequence). In nucleotides, the CDR3 is TGCAGTGCCCGCGGGTGGGAGCAGTACTTC. Protein: CSARGWEQYF.

The rearrangement uses TRBV4-3 and TRBJ1-6, with D possibly being TRBD1 (5 bases). Trimming shortened V by 0 bases and J by 8 bases, and 14 bases separated the two germline ends. The CDR3 totals 16 residues. Germline lookup yields CDR1 LGHNA and CDR2 YSLEER. CDR3 amino acids: CASSQDNRAGYSPLHF. In DNA, the CDR3 is TGCGCCAGCAGCCAAGATAATAGGGCAGGGTATTCACCCCTCCACTTT.

The rearrangement uses TRBV19 and TRBJ1-2, with TRBD1 identical over 9 bases. The germline CDR1 and CDR2 sequences are LNHDA and SQIVND (reference sequence). V was clipped by 4 bases and J by 4 bases; unmatched bases: 10. The CDR3 has 16 residues. The DNA of the CDR3 is TGTGCCAGTAGTACCTCGGGACAGGGTTTCTTCTATGGCTACACCTTC. Translation: CASSTSGQGFFYGYTF.

The J gene is TRBJ2-3, the V gene TRBV12-2; TRBD2 is the table's D call and was not checked against the DNA. TRBV12-2 is flagged as a pseudogene. The CDR3 contains 17 residues. The CDR3 DNA reads as TGTGCAAGTCGCTTAGATTTAGCGGGGGGGCCGGGAGATACGCAGTATTTT. It codes for CASRLDLAGGPGDTQYF.

The V and J genes are TRBV5-1 and TRBJ2-3; 10 bases map to TRBD2. V dropped 10 bases and J dropped 5; count of bases not matched to a gene: 13. The CDR3 contains 15 residues. CDR1 and CDR2 (germline): SGHRS, YFSETQ. CDR3 region: CASRPRGTSEDTQYF. The CDR3 bases are TGCGCCTCTCGGCCCCGAGGGACTAGCGAAGATACGCAGTATTTT.

Points on this clone: A read error may produce the germline difference seen at one junction end. The chain employs TRBV12-3 or TRBV12-4 and TRBJ1-2; D is possibly TRBD1 (6 bases). The CDR3 is 12 amino acids. The CDR3 sequence is CASSLYGDTLFF. DNA of the CDR3: TGTGCCAGCAGTTTATATGGGGACACCCTTTTCTTC.

The chain joins TRBV11-1 to TRBJ2-5, with TRBD1 matching over 8 bases. Germline values: CDR1 SGHAT, CDR2 FQDESV (reference sequence). The CDR3 has 14 residues. The V and J ends lost 6 bases and 2 bases, in that order; junction bases with no gene match: 5. CDR3 protein: CASRPDRVQETQYF. The CDR3 DNA sequence: TGTGCCAGCAGACCGGACAGGGTACAAGAGACCCAGTACTTC.

This sequence joins TRBV3-1 (or the pseudogene TRBV3-2) and TRBJ2-3; unclear D gene. Trimming cost V 3 bases and J 0 bases, with 10 bases left between them. CDR1 is LGHDT, CDR2 YNNKEL, per germline (reference sequence). This CDR3 contains 15 residues. In nucleotides, the CDR3 is TGTGCCAGCAGCCAGGGGTTTTCGAGCACAGATACGCAGTATTTT. Translated: CASSQGFSSTDTQYF.

The chain joins TRBV7-2 to TRBJ1-2; D is ambiguous. Germline CDR1 is SGHTA and CDR2 is FQGNSA. The CDR3 spans 14 residues. The V gene lost 0 bases and the J gene lost 10 bases, with 15 bases spanning the gap. The CDR3 protein is CASSLAPQTLDYTF. Here the CDR3 DNA reads TGTGCCAGCAGCTTAGCGCCACAGACACTGGACTACACCTTC.

This chain joins TRBV5-1 and TRBJ1-2; possibly TRBD1 for D (5 bases). V gave up 1 base and J gave up 4 bases, with 5 bases separating them. Germline CDR1 SGHRS, CDR2 YFSETQ. The CDR3 is 12 amino acids. The CDR3 coding sequence is TGCGCCAGCAGCTTGCAGGGCTATGGCTACACCTTC. Its translation: CASSLQGYGYTF.

This clone was recorded a few times. The chain recombines TRBV9 with TRBJ2-7; D is unresolved. The CDR3 consists of 15 residues. V was trimmed by 3 bases and J by 0 bases, leaving 13 bases between them. Germline CDR1 and CDR2: SGDLS and YYNGEE. The CDR3 reads CASSERVGHSYEQYF. The CDR3 nucleotides read TGTGCCAGCAGCGAGAGAGTGGGCCACTCCTACGAGCAGTACTTC.

This clone was seen a handful of times. This rearrangement joins TRBV30 to TRBJ1-6; no clear D. With 4 bases removed from V and 5 bases from J, the gap between germline ends came to 9 bases. This CDR3 spans 13 amino acids. Germline V gene lookup returns CDR1 GTSNPN and CDR2 SVGIG (reference sequence). CDR3: CAWTVTDNSPLHF. The CDR3, as DNA: TGTGCCTGGACAGTCACAGATAATTCACCCCTCCACTTT.

V and J are TRBV6-1 and TRBJ2-3; no clear D gene. Between the trimmed V and J ends, which lost 2 bases and 0 bases, there was a span of 12 bases. The CDR3 runs 16 residues. Germline lookup yields CDR1 MNHNS and CDR2 SASEGT. The CDR3 DNA follows: TGTGCCAGCAGTGAAAACTTGGAGCCTAGCACAGATACGCAGTATTTT. Translated: CASSENLEPSTDTQYF.

This clone occurred once. The genes are TRBV2 and TRBJ2-3, with 10 bases fitting TRBD1. V lost 7 bases and J lost 5; bases outside the gene matches: 9. Germline values: CDR1 SNHLY, CDR2 FYNNEI. The CDR3 runs 15 residues. CDR3 sequence reads: CASTPDRGRVDTQYF. DNA of the CDR3: TGTGCCAGCACCCCCGACAGGGGGCGCGTAGATACGCAGTATTTT.

The chain combines TRBV19 with TRBJ1-1; the D is unclear. Germline assignment: CDR1 LNHDA and CDR2 SQIVND (reference sequence). Trimming shortened V by 6 bases and J by 6 bases, and 14 bases separated the two germline ends. The CDR3 contains 13 residues. As DNA, the CDR3 is TGTGCCAGTAGCGGACTTGCGGGGTCTGAAGCTTTCTTT. This encodes CASSGLAGSEAFF. The full variable domain, completed using reference TRBV19 and TRBJ1-1, is DGGITQSPKYLFRKEGQNVTLSCEQNLNHDAMYWYRQDPGQGLRLIYYSQIVNDFQKGDIAEGYSVSREKKESFPLTVTSAQKNPTAFYLCASSGLAGSEAFFGQGTRLTVV.

The chain recombines TRBV5-1 with TRBJ2-7; 9 bases fit TRBD1. The V and J ends lost 3 bases and 7 bases, in that order; junction bases with no gene match: 8. The CDR3 loop spans 14 amino acids. Germline CDR1 SGHRS, CDR2 YFSETQ. Here the CDR3 reads CASSSSPGQGEQYF. For the CDR3, the DNA is TGCGCCAGCAGCTCATCACCGGGACAGGGAGAGCAGTACTTC.

The rearrangement links TRBV7-9 to TRBJ1-2, with 7 bases matching TRBD1. Germline V gives CDR1 SEHNR, CDR2 FQNEAQ (reference sequence). The CDR3 has 13 amino acids. The ends lost 7 bases at V and 4 bases at J; junction bases unmatched: 6. Here the CDR3 reads CASTTGTFYGYTF. CDR3 coding DNA: TGTGCCAGCACGACAGGGACTTTCTATGGCTACACCTTC.

In this sample, this clone turned up a few times. This chain joins TRBV18 and TRBJ2-7, with 12 bases lining up with TRBD2. This CDR3 has 15 amino acids. Germline loops: CDR1 KGHSH, CDR2 LQKENI. V was clipped by 2 bases and J by 4 bases; unmatched bases: 3. The CDR3 coding sequence is TGTGCCAGCTCACCAGCACTAGCGGGGGGATACGAGCAGTACTTC. Its translation: CASSPALAGGYEQYF.

In its sample, this clone was seen a few times. The rearrangement uses TRBV6-6 and TRBJ1-5; D call uncertain. The CDR3 extends over 16 amino acids. V lost 3 bases, J lost 7 bases, and 19 bases lay in between. CDR1 and CDR2 (germline): MNHNY, SVGAGI (reference sequence). The CDR3 bases are TGTGCCAGCAGTTATGAACAGTCCCCCCTGGGCCAGCCCCAGCATTTT. Protein sequence: CASSYEQSPLGQPQHF.

The chain joins TRBV9 to TRBJ2-3, with D possibly TRBD2 on 6 matching bases. Trimming took 3 bases from V and 0 from J, leaving 14 bases between them. This CDR3 has 16 residues. The germline V gene encodes CDR1 SGDLS and CDR2 YYNGEE. The CDR3 nucleotides are TGTGCCAGCAGCGGGTCACGGGGGACTAGCACAGATACGCAGTATTTT. Amino acid sequence: CASSGSRGTSTDTQYF. Full variable domain (rest looked up from reference TRBV9 and TRBJ2-3): DSGVTQTPKHLITATGQRVTLRCSPRSGDLSVYWYQQSLDQGLQFLIQYYNGEERAKGNILERFSAQQFPDLHSELNLSSLELGDSALYFCASSGSRGTSTDTQYFGPGTRLTVL.

The chain combines TRBV28 with TRBJ2-7, with 11 bases fitting TRBD1. Looked up from germline, CDR1 is MDHEN and CDR2 is SYDVKM. This CDR3 comprises 15 residues. V gave up 2 bases and J gave up 5 bases; unmatched junction bases: 5. The CDR3 bases are TGTGCCAGCAGTTTAGGGGACAGGGGGTTTCACGAGCAGTACTTC. Protein product: CASSLGDRGFHEQYF.

This clone occurred once. This chain connects TRBV9 to TRBJ2-2; D is undetermined. Germline V lookup: CDR1 SGDLS, CDR2 YYNGEE. The CDR3 totals 15 residues. V was trimmed by 0 bases and J by 2 bases, leaving 8 bases between them. The CDR3 loop reads CASSVVGFNTGELFF. CDR3 sequence (DNA): TGTGCCAGCAGCGTAGTCGGATTCAACACCGGGGAGCTGTTTTTT. Using reference TRBV9 and TRBJ2-2 for the parts outside the CDR3, the full variable domain is DSGVTQTPKHLITATGQRVTLRCSPRSGDLSVYWYQQSLDQGLQFLIQYYNGEERAKGNILERFSAQQFPDLHSELNLSSLELGDSALYFCASSVVGFNTGELFFGEGSRLTVL.

The CDR3 bases are TGTGCCAGCAGCGCCTGGTCTAGCGGCGAGCAGTACTTC. Protein: CASSAWSSGEQYF. The rearrangement links TRBV9 to TRBJ2-7; 7 bases are a match to TRBD2. The CDR3 is made up of 13 amino acids. Trimming removed 3 bases from V and 6 bases from J; junction bases left unmatched: 6. Per germline, CDR1 SGDLS and CDR2 YYNGEE. Full variable domain (missing parts from reference TRBV9 and TRBJ2-7): DSGVTQTPKHLITATGQRVTLRCSPRSGDLSVYWYQQSLDQGLQFLIQYYNGEERAKGNILERFSAQQFPDLHSELNLSSLELGDSALYFCASSAWSSGEQYFGPGTRLTVT.